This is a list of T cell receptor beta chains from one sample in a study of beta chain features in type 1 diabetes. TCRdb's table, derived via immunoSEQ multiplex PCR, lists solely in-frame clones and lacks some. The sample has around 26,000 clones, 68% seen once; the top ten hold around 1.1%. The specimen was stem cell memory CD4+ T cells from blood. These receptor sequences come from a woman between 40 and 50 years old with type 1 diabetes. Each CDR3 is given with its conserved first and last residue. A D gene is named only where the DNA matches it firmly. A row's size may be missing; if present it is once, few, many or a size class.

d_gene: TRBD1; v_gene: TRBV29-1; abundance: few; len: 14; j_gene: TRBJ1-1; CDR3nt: TGCAGCGTTGAAGGTGCAGGGGGCCGAACTGAAGCTTTCTTT; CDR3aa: CSVEGAGGRTEAFF
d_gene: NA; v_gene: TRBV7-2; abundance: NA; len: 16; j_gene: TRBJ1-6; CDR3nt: TGTGCCAGCAGCTTAGATCTACAGGGCTCAAATTCACCCCTCCACTTT; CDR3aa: CASSLDLQGSNSPLHF
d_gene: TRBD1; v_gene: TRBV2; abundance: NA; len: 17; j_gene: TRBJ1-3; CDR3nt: TGTGCCAGCAGTCCCCGGACAGGGGTCGTATCTGGAAACACCATATATTTT; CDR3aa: CASSPRTGVVSGNTIYF
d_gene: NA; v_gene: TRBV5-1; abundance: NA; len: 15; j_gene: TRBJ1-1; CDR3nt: TGCGCCAGCCAGGGGTCGGGCGGGAGGACCACTGAAGCTTTCTTT; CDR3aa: CASQGSGGRTTEAFF
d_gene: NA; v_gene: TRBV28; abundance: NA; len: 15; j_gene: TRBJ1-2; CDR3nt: TGTGCCAGCAGTGACTCGCGGGGAGGAAACTATGGCTACACCTTC; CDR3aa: CASSDSRGGNYGYTF
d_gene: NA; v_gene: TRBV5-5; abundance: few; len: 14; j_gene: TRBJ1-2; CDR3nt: TGTGCCAGCAGCCCCGTCCTTGCTAACTATGGCTACACCTTC; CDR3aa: CASSPVLANYGYTF
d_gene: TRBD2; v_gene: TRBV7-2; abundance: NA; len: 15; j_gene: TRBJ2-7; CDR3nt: TGTGCCAGCAGCAATTTAGCGGGAGGGTCCTACGAGCAGTACTTC; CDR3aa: CASSNLAGGSYEQYF
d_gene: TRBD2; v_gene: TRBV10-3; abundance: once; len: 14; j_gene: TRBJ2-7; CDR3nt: TGTGCCATCAGTGAGTTAAGGACTAGTAGCGAGCAGTACTTC; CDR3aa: CAISELRTSSEQYF
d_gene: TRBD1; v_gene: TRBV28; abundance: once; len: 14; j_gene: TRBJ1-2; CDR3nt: TGTGCCAGCAGTCCGCCTGGGACAGCCTATGGCTACACCTTC; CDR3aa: CASSPPGTAYGYTF
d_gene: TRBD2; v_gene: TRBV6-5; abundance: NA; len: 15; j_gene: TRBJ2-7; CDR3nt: TGTGCCAGCAGTTGGGCTAGCGGGAGGGTCCACGAGCAGTACTTC; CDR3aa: CASSWASGRVHEQYF
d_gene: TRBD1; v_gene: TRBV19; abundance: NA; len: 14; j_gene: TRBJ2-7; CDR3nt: TGTGCCAGTAGATCCGGGACAGGGGTCCACGAGCAGTACTTC; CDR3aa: CASRSGTGVHEQYF
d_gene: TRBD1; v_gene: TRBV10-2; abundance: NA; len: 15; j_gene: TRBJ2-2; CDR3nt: TGCGCCAGCGCTAACAGGGGATGGGACACCGGGGAGCTGTTTTTT; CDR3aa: CASANRGWDTGELFF
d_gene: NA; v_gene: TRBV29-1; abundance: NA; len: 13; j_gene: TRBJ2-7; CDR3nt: TGCAGCGTTAAGGGAGTGAGCTCCTACGAGCAGTACTTC; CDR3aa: CSVKGVSSYEQYF
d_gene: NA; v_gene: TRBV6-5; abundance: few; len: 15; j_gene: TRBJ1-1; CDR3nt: TGTGCCAGCAGACCGCGAGGGCTCTTTGGAACTGAAGCTTTCTTT; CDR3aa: CASRPRGLFGTEAFF
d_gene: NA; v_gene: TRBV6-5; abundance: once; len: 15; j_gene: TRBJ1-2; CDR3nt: TGTGCCAGCAGTAAACGACAGGACCTTATCTATGGCTACACCTTC; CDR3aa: CASSKRQDLIYGYTF
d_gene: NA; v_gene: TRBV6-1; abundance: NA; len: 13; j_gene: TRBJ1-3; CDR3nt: TGTGCCAGCAGGACATCGTCCGGAAACACCATATATTTT; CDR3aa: CASRTSSGNTIYF
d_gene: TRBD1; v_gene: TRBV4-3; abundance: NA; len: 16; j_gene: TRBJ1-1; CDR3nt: TGCGCCAGCAGCCAAGAACAAAACAGGGGTGCGGGTGAAGCTTTCTTT; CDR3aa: CASSQEQNRGAGEAFF
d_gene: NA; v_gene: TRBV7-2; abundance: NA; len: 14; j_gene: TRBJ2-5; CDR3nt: TGTGCCAGCAGTCTACTACAGGGCCAAGAGACCCAGTACTTC; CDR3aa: CASSLLQGQETQYF
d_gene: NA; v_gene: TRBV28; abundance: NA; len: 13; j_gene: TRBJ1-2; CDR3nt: TGTGCCAGCAGTTGGGGCCAAAACTATGGCTACACCTTC; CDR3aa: CASSWGQNYGYTF
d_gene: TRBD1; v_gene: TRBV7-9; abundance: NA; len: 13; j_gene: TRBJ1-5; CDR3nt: TGTGCCAGCAGCTTGGGACAGAATCAGCCCCAGCATTTT; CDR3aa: CASSLGQNQPQHF
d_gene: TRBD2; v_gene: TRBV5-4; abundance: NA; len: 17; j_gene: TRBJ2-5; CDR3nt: TGTGCCAGCAGCCCCGGGACTAGCGGGAGCTGGGTGGAGACCCAGTACTTC; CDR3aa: CASSPGTSGSWVETQYF
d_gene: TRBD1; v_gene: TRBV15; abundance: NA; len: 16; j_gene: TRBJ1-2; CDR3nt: TGTGCCACCAGCAGGAGACAGGGGTTCGCAGAGAATGGCTACACCTTC; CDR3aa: CATSRRQGFAENGYTF
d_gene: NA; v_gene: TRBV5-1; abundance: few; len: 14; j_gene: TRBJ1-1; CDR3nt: TGCGCCAGCAGCCAACAGAGCATGAACACTGAAGCTTTCTTT; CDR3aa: CASSQQSMNTEAFF
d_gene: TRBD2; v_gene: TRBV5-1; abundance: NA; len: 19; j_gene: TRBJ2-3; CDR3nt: TGCGCCAGCAGCTTGGTGGTACTAGCGGGACCGGGGGGCACAGATACGCAGTATTTT; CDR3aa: CASSLVVLAGPGGTDTQYF
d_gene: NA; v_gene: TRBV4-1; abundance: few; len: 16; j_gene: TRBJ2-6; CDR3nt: TGCGCCAGCAGCCAAGAGTCGGTCGGTGGGGCCAACGTCCTGACTTTC; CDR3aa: CASSQESVGGANVLTF
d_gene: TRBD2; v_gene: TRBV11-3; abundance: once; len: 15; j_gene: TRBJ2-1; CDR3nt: TGTGCCAGCAGCCCGGGACTAGCGGCGCCTAATGAGCAGTTCTTC; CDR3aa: CASSPGLAAPNEQFF
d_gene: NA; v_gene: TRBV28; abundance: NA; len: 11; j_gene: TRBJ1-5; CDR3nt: TGTGCCAGCAGTTTAGGCCAGCCCCAGCATTTT; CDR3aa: CASSLGQPQHF
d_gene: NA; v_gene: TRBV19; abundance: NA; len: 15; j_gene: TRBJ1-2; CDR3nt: TGTGCCAGTAGTATGTCGATCGGGGGGGCCTATGGCTACACCTTC; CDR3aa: CASSMSIGGAYGYTF
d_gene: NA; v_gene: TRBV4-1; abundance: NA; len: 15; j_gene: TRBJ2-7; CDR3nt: TGCGCCAGCAGCCGCTTTATGGACGGGACCTACGAGCAGTACTTC; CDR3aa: CASSRFMDGTYEQYF
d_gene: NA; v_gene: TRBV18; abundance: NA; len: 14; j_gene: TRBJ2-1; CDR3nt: TGTGCCAGCTCACAAACCGCCGGGGTCGATGAGCAGTTCTTC; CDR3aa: CASSQTAGVDEQFF
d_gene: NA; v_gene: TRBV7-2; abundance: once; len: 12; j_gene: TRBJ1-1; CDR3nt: TGTGCCAGCCGTACAGGGCTGGCTGAAGCTTTCTTT; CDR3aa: CASRTGLAEAFF
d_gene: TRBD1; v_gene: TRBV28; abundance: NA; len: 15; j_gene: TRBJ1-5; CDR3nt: TGTGCCAGCAGTTACATGGGACAGCCCCGGCAGCCCCAGCATTTT; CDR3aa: CASSYMGQPRQPQHF
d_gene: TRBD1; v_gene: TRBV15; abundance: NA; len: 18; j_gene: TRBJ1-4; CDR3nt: TGTGCCACCAGCAGAGACCCGACAGGGGGGGCAACTAATGAAAAACTGTTTTTT; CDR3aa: CATSRDPTGGATNEKLFF
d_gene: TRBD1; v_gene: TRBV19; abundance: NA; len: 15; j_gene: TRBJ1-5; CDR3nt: TGTGCCAGTAGCGGGACAGGGGGCGGCAATCAGCCCCAGCATTTT; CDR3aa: CASSGTGGGNQPQHF
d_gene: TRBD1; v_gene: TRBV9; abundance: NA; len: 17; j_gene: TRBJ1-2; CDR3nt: TGTGCCAGCAGCGTAACCCAAAGTAACAGGGGGAACTATGGCTACACCTTC; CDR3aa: CASSVTQSNRGNYGYTF
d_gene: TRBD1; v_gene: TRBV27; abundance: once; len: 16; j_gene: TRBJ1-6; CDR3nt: TGTGCCAGCAGTTCATACAGGGGTTTAGTAAATTCACCCCTCCACTTT; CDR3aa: CASSSYRGLVNSPLHF
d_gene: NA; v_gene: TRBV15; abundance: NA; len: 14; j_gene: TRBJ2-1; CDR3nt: TGTGCCACCAGCAGAGATCCCAGTTACAATGAGCAGTTCTTC; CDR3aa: CATSRDPSYNEQFF
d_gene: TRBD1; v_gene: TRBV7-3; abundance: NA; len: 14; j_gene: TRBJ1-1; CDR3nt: TGTGCCAGCAGCGCACAGGGGGTTGGCACTGAAGCTTTCTTT; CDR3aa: CASSAQGVGTEAFF
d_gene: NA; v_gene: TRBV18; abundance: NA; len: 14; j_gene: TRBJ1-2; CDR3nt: TGTGCCAGCTCACTACAAGGGGGATCCTATGGCTACACCTTC; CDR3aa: CASSLQGGSYGYTF